Listed here are 20 T cell receptor beta chains from one sample, sequenced in a study of T-cell memory formation after mild COVID-19 (dated by TCRdb to the early 2020s). Library generation was performed with 5' RACE. The listed sequencing device is Illumina NovaSeq 6000. In TCRdb, the public reads were trimmed at Q25 with fastp and aligned with MiXCR, with productive beta chains retained. For every CDR3 protein sequence, its rows merge into one entry that carries the most common genes and DNA. Here the sample has tens of thousands of distinct CDR3 sequences; about an eighth occur a single time. Under 30% of the sample comes from the top ten. The sequenced sample consisted of PBMCs or a T cell subset sorted from them (not recorded which). These receptors were collected from a man aged 18 to 35 who had mild COVID-19 (a few samples of this study predate the infection). The sample titles of this study are shuffled in the database, so cell type and time point are left out; the donor was told from shared clones.

This clonotype was counted many times. The rearrangement joins TRBV4-1 to TRBJ2-1, with 7 bases matching TRBD2. This CDR3 region has 15 residues. V gave up 4 bases and J gave up 1 base; unmatched junction bases: 4. Germline V gene sequence: CDR1 MGHRA, CDR2 YSYEKL. For the CDR3, the DNA is TGCGCCAGCAGCCTCCCGGGGGGTTCCTACAATGAGCAGTTCTTC. Its translation: CASSLPGGSYNEQFF.

This clonotype was seen repeatedly, ten times or more. The chain joins TRBV28 to TRBJ1-4; D may be TRBD1 (6 bases). The CDR3 has 14 residues. V was cut by 6 bases and J by 6 bases, with 14 bases left in between. Germline CDR1 reads MDHEN; CDR2 reads SYDVKM. The CDR3 loop is CASRSGTSYEKLFF. The DNA of the CDR3 is TGTGCCAGCAGGTCCGGGACAAGCTATGAAAAACTGTTTTTT. The variable domain in full, completed from reference TRBV28 and TRBJ1-4, reads DVKVTQSSRYLVKRTGEKVFLECVQDMDHENMFWYRQDPGLGLRLIYFSYDVKMKEKGDIPEGYSVSREKKERFSLILESASTNQTSMYLCASRSGTSYEKLFFGSGTQLSVL.

This clonotype was picked up many times. CDR3 amino acids: CASSEGPRTTGELFF. The CDR3 DNA reads as TGTGCCAGCAGTGAAGGACCACGAACCACCGGGGAGCTGTTTTTT. The J gene is TRBJ2-2, the V gene TRBV6-4; D is unclear. The length of the CDR3 is 15 residues. The ends were cut back, 3 bases at V and 4 bases at J, with 12 bases in the middle. The germline V gene has CDR1 MRHNA and CDR2 SNTAGT.

The sample holds many counts of this clonotype. This chain uses TRBV7-2 with TRBJ2-3; 8 bases are a match to TRBD1. Unmatched junction bases numbered 7, after V lost 1 base and J lost 1 base. CDR3 size: 17 residues. Germline assignment: CDR1 SGHTA and CDR2 FQGNSA. This CDR3 is CASSLGRQGAGTDTQYF. CDR3 sequence (DNA): TGTGCCAGCAGCTTAGGACGGCAGGGGGCAGGCACAGATACGCAGTATTTT.

This clonotype has ten or more counts. V gene TRBV4-1 combines with J gene TRBJ1-5, with D unclear. The germline V and J ends were trimmed by 4 bases and 0 bases, with 10 bases remaining between them. The CDR3 is made up of 15 amino acids. The germline CDR1 and CDR2 sequences are MGHRA and YSYEKL. The DNA of the CDR3 is TGCGCCAGCAGCCCCCGCTGGGTTAGCAATCAGCCCCAGCATTTT. Translating it yields CASSPRWVSNQPQHF.

This clonotype was seen ten or more times. This chain uses TRBV6-2 or TRBV6-3 with TRBJ2-7, with 8 bases matching TRBD1. From germline, CDR1 is MNHEY and CDR2 SVGEGT. The CDR3 totals 14 residues. Trimming at V came to 6 bases and at J to 3 bases, leaving 7 bases not matched to a gene. For the CDR3, the DNA is TGTGCCAGCAGGGCCCCAGGGGGCTACTACGAGCAGTACGTC. This gives the protein CASRAPGGYYEQYV.

This clonotype was seen at least ten times. This chain connects TRBV7-9 to TRBJ1-5, with D hard to call. The V gene's germline CDR1 is SEHNR and CDR2 FQNEAQ (reference sequence). Trimming took 3 bases from V and 3 from J, leaving 9 bases between them. CDR3 length: 14 amino acids. DNA of the CDR3: TGTGCCAGCAGCTTTAGTGACACCAATCAGCCCCAGCATTTT. It codes for CASSFSDTNQPQHF.

The table lists this clonotype with many counts. This chain uses TRBV12-3 or TRBV12-4 with TRBJ2-2, with no clear D. This CDR3 spans 15 amino acids. Deletions cut 0 bases from V and 1 base from J, with 6 bases between. In DNA, the CDR3 is TGTGCCAGCAGTTTAGCGGGAAGGAACACCGGGGAGCTGTTTTTT. Residues: CASSLAGRNTGELFF.

In its sample, this clonotype is medium-sized. CDR3 in DNA: TGCGCCAGCAGTCAATCAGGGTACGAGCAGTACTTC. Protein product: CASSQSGYEQYF. The V gene is TRBV23-1, the J gene TRBJ2-7; no definite D call. TRBV23-1 is designated an ORF whose function remains uncertain. This CDR3 contains 12 residues. V was trimmed by 0 bases and J by 4 bases, leaving 4 bases between them.

In its sample, this clonotype was seen many times. The J gene is TRBJ2-1, the V gene TRBV5-4; 8 positions agree with TRBD1. Germline V gene sequence: CDR1 SGHNT, CDR2 YYREEE (reference sequence). The CDR3 totals 13 residues. Germline trimming cut 3 bases from V and 15 bases from J; bases unmatched to any gene: 11. CDR3 loop: CASSWYGQGIPFF. CDR3 bases: TGTGCCAGCAGCTGGTACGGACAGGGTATCCCGTTCTTC.

This clonotype was observed many times. The chain couples TRBV7-2 to TRBJ2-3, with D possibly matching TRBD2 (5 bases). The CDR3 consists of 13 residues. The V and J ends lost 4 bases and 4 bases respectively, with 9 bases between them. Germline V gene data show CDR1 as SGHTA and CDR2 as FQGNSA. The CDR3 is CASSSPGADTQYF. The CDR3 region has the DNA TGTGCCAGCAGCTCCCCCGGGGCAGATACGCAGTATTTT.

Ten or more counts support this clonotype. This sequence joins TRBV7-9 and TRBJ2-1; D uncertain. From germline, CDR1 is SEHNR and CDR2 FQNEAQ (reference sequence). The CDR3 length is 12 residues. V was cut by 4 bases and J by 8 bases, with 9 bases left in between. Here the CDR3 DNA reads TGTGCCAGCAGCTCGATGGGATATGAGCAGTTCTTC. It translates to CASSSMGYEQFF.

A few counts support this clonotype. The rearrangement joins TRBV19 to TRBJ2-1; TRBD2 matches at 14 bases. Germline CDR1 is LNHDA and CDR2 is SQIVND (reference sequence). The CDR3 runs to 21 residues. The ends lost 5 bases at V and 0 bases at J; junction bases unmatched: 15. The DNA for the CDR3 is TGTGCCAGTAGTCCAGGACTAGCGGGGGGCATGATACATCACTCCTACAATGAGCAGTTCTTC. Protein: CASSPGLAGGMIHHSYNEQFF.

Here the CDR3 reads CASSGQANEKLFF. The CDR3 DNA reads TGTGCCAGCTCGGGACAAGCTAATGAAAAACTGTTTTTT. The chain couples TRBV2 to TRBJ1-4; tentatively, D is TRBD1 (6 bases). In germline, CDR1 is SNHLY, CDR2 FYNNEI. The CDR3 extends over 13 amino acids. The V and J ends lost 8 bases and 3 bases respectively, with 10 bases between them.

This clonotype was counted ten times or more. CDR3 amino acids: CASREGTGENQPQHF. The CDR3 DNA follows: TGCGCCAGCAGAGAGGGGACAGGGGAAAATCAGCCCCAGCATTTT. The rearrangement uses TRBV5-1 and TRBJ1-5; 10 nucleotides agree with TRBD1. Germline V gene data show CDR1 as SGHRS and CDR2 as YFSETQ. The J segment lost 4 bases and the V segment lost 5 bases, leaving 6 bases of the junction unmatched. The CDR3 runs 15 residues. Using reference TRBV5-1 and TRBJ1-5 for the parts outside the CDR3, the full variable domain is KAGVTQTPRYLIKTRGQQVTLSCSPISGHRSVSWYQQTPGQGLQFLFEYFSETQRNKGNFPGRFSGRQFSNSRSEMNVSTLELGDSALYLCASREGTGENQPQHFGDGTRLSIL.

This clonotype was observed at least ten times. The rearrangement uses TRBV11-2 and TRBJ1-1; no clear D. V was cut by 2 bases and J by 11 bases, with 18 bases left in between. The CDR3 has 14 residues. Germline V gene data show CDR1 as SGHAT and CDR2 as FQNNGV. CDR3 amino acids: CASSLFSLRTGAFF. The CDR3 DNA reads as TGTGCCAGCAGCTTATTTTCGCTTCGCACGGGGGCTTTCTTT.

To note about this clonotype: Being one base from a much bigger clone, this may be a read error. This rearrangement joins TRBV20-1 to TRBJ2-3, with D perhaps matching TRBD2 (5 bases). The CDR3 is made up of 15 amino acids. Germline V gives CDR1 DFQATT, CDR2 SNEGSKA (reference sequence). Trimming pared 3 bases from V and 3 bases from J, leaving 16 bases between. The CDR3 is CSASGEYYVTDTQYF. The CDR3 bases are TGCAGTGCTAGCGGGGAGTATTACGTGACAGATACGCAGTATTTT.

This clonotype was seen at least ten times. The chain carries TRBV6-2 or TRBV6-3 and TRBJ2-3; 9 bases are a match to TRBD1. Trimming took 9 bases from V and 2 from J; bases not matched to a gene: 12. The CDR3 loop spans 16 amino acids. Germline CDR1 and CDR2: MNHEY and SVGEGT. The CDR3 sequence: CASFGTGYRVTDTQYF. CDR3 bases: TGTGCCAGTTTTGGGACAGGGTACAGGGTCACAGATACGCAGTATTTT.

This clonotype has at least ten counts. DNA of the CDR3: TGCGCCAGCAGCAAACAAGTGGGAGGTACCCGCGGAACGCAGTATTTT. Protein sequence: CASSKQVGGTRGTQYF. J is TRBJ2-3 and V is TRBV4-3; perhaps TRBD2 as D (6 bases). Germline loops: CDR1 LGHNA, CDR2 YSLEER. This CDR3 region has 16 residues. The germline V and J ends were trimmed by 5 bases and 9 bases, with 24 bases remaining between them.

There are many counts of this clonotype. J is TRBJ2-1 and V is TRBV7-9; 10 bases agree with TRBD1. This CDR3 is 13 amino acids long. V dropped 4 bases and J dropped 15; count of bases not matched to a gene: 9. Germline-derived CDR1 and CDR2 are SEHNR and FQNEAQ (reference sequence). CDR3 sequence: CASSSSGTGVPFF. As DNA, the CDR3 is TGTGCCAGCAGCTCATCCGGGACAGGGGTACCGTTCTTC. Full variable domain (remainder filled in from reference TRBV7-9 and TRBJ2-1): DTGVSQNPRHKITKRGQNVTFRCDPISEHNRLYWYRQTLGQGPEFLTYFQNEAQLEKSRLLSDRFSAERPKGSFSTLEIQRTEQGDSAMYLCASSSSGTGVPFFGPGTRLTVL.